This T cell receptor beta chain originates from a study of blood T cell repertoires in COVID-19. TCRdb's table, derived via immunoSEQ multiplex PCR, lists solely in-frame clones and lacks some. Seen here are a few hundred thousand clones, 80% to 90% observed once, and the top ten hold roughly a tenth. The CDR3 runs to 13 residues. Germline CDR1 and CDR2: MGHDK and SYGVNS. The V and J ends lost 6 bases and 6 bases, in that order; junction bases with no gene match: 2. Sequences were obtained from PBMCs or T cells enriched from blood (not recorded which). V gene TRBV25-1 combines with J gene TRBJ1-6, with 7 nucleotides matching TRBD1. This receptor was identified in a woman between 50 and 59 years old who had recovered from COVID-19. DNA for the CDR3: TGTGCCAGCAGCCCAGGGGGTAATTCACCCCTCCACTTT. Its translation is CASSPGGNSPLHF.